This entry lists 21 T cell receptor beta chains sequenced from one sample in a study of CD8+CD57+ T cells in acquired aplastic anemia. Profiling that covered TCR beta VDJ and CDR3 relied on genomic DNA as its template. TCRdb re-called the reads with MiXCR, one entry per CDR3 protein. Of about 120,000 distinct CDR3 sequences in the sample, under 60% were seen once. For sequencing, patients were chosen who had shown expansion of CD8+CD57+ cells by flow cytometry. Sequenced sample: sorted CD4+, CD8+, or CD8+CD57+ T cells (not recorded which) from PBMCs. Receptor source: a human donor with aplastic anemia.

The V and J genes are TRBV9 and TRBJ2-5, with 12 bases lining up with TRBD2. With V trimmed by 4 bases and J by 5 bases, 12 bases remained unmatched. The CDR3 has 17 amino acids. CDR1 and CDR2 from the germline V gene are SGDLS and YYNGEE. DNA for the CDR3: TGTGCCAGCAGCCGTACGGCTAGCGGGGGGGTAAGGGAGACCCAGTACTTC. Its protein product is CASSRTASGGVRETQYF.

This clonotype was seen a few times. The V call is TRBV7-2, the J call TRBJ2-7, with D tentatively TRBD1 or TRBD2 (5 bases each). The germline gives CDR1 SGHTA, CDR2 FQGNSA. This CDR3 region has 13 residues. Trimming left V 5 bases short and J 3 bases short, with 11 bases between. Written as DNA, the CDR3 is TGTGCCAGCAGCCGATGGGACGGCTACGAGCAGTACTTC. Translating gives CASSRWDGYEQYF.

J is TRBJ2-5 and V is TRBV20-1; D not resolved. CDR1 is DFQATT and CDR2 is SNEGSKA in the germline V gene (reference sequence). The CDR3 contains 10 residues. V gave up 6 bases and J gave up 3 bases, with 5 bases separating them. As DNA, the CDR3 is TGCAGTGCCCGGAAAGAGACCCAGTACTTC. Encoded protein: CSARKETQYF.

This clonotype was counted a few times. The V gene is TRBV19, the J gene TRBJ2-7; 8 bases match TRBD2. This CDR3 region has 15 residues. The germline V gene encodes CDR1 LNHDA and CDR2 SQIVND (reference sequence). J was trimmed by 2 bases and V by 9 bases; bases with no gene match: 12. CDR3 sequence (DNA): TGTGCCAGCAGTTTATTGCGGGAGGTTCCCTACGAGCAGTACTTC. Protein product: CASSLLREVPYEQYF.

This clonotype was picked up many times. This chain links TRBV7-2 with TRBJ2-5; D not resolved. This CDR3 is 11 amino acids long. Germline V CDR1 and CDR2: SGHTA, FQGNSA. Trimming stripped 3 bases from V and 5 bases from J, with 4 bases between. The CDR3 nucleotides are TGTGCCAGCAGCTTCTCGGAGACCCAGTACTTC. It translates to CASSFSETQYF. The full variable domain, in which reference TRBV7-2 and TRBJ2-5 provide the parts outside the CDR3, is GAGVSQSPSNKVTEKGKDVELRCDPISGHTALYWYRQSLGQGLEFLIYFQGNSAPDKSGLPSDRFSAERTGGSVSTLTIQRTQQEDSAVYLCASSFSETQYFGPGTRLLVL.

V usage is TRBV10-3 and J usage is TRBJ2-2; 7 bases agree with TRBD2. The germline CDR1 and CDR2 sequences are ENHRY and SYGVKD. Trimming removed 4 bases from V and 2 bases from J; junction bases left unmatched: 7. The CDR3 contains 16 residues. CDR3 sequence reads: CAISVLTSSNTGELFF. The CDR3 DNA follows: TGTGCCATCAGTGTATTGACTAGCTCCAACACCGGGGAGCTGTTTTTT.

The CDR3 protein is CASSDPDRTTYEQYF. The CDR3 bases are TGTGCCAGCAGTGACCCGGACAGGACCACCTACGAGCAGTACTTC. This chain connects TRBV6-1 to TRBJ2-7, with 7 bases matching TRBD1. This CDR3 region has 15 residues. Trimming removed 3 bases from V and 2 bases from J; junction bases left unmatched: 7. CDR1 is MNHNS, CDR2 SASEGT, per germline.

This clonotype was observed a handful of times. The rearrangement uses TRBV10-3 and TRBJ2-2; D gene uncertain. V lost 5 bases, J lost 1 base, and 5 bases lay in between. The CDR3 loop spans 13 amino acids. CDR1 is ENHRY, CDR2 SYGVKD, per germline. CDR3 nucleotides: TGTGCCATCAGTTCGGTGAACACCGGGGAGCTGTTTTTT. Translating gives CAISSVNTGELFF.

This clonotype was seen a single time. The V and J genes are TRBV19 and TRBJ2-7, with a weak D call TRBD1 (6 bases). Between the trimmed V and J ends, which lost 6 bases and 12 bases, there was a span of 12 bases. CDR3 length equals 10 residues. Germline assignment: CDR1 LNHDA and CDR2 SQIVND (reference sequence). The CDR3, as DNA: TGTGCCAGTAGAGGGACATTAGGGTACTTC. The encoded protein is CASRGTLGYF.

The J gene is TRBJ2-7, the V gene TRBV6-1; 7 positions agree with TRBD1. The junction had 6 bases not matched to a gene; V was cut back by 5 bases and J by 5 bases. Per the germline V gene, CDR1 is MNHNS and CDR2 is SASEGT. CDR3 length: 13 amino acids. The CDR3 coding sequence is TGTGCCAGCAGTAAGTACGGACAGGACGAGCAGTACTTC. This codes for CASSKYGQDEQYF.

CDR3: CSARTGTGSSPLHF. CDR3 nucleotide sequence: TGCAGTGCTAGAACCGGGACAGGCTCTTCACCCCTCCACTTT. This chain joins TRBV20-1 and TRBJ1-6; 8 bases align to TRBD1. The junction had 6 bases not matched to a gene; V was cut back by 2 bases and J by 9 bases. The CDR3 contains 14 residues. CDR1 and CDR2 (germline): DFQATT, SNEGSKA (reference sequence).

This clonotype was counted ten times or more. The V and J genes are TRBV4-2 and TRBJ2-1, with 9 bases aligning to TRBD2. The CDR3 length is 16 residues. V lost 4 bases to trimming and J lost 8 bases; unmatched junction nucleotides: 12. In germline, CDR1 is LGHNA, CDR2 YNFKEQ. The DNA for the CDR3 is TGTGCCAGCAGCCCTAGGCGGACTAGCGAGGGTGATGAGCAGTTCTTC. Translating it yields CASSPRRTSEGDEQFF.

This clonotype came up many times. The CDR3 DNA is TGTGCCAGCAGCTTAGGACACCCTAATGAGGGACTGTTTTTT. Amino acid sequence: CASSLGHPNEGLFF. The V and J genes are TRBV7-9 and TRBJ1-4; D unresolved. The CDR3 loop spans 14 amino acids. From germline, CDR1 is SEHNR and CDR2 FQNEAQ (reference sequence). V gave up 1 base and J gave up 13 bases, with 16 bases separating them.

The V call is TRBV11-2, the J call TRBJ2-3, with 8 nucleotides matching TRBD2. V shed 4 bases and J 4 bases; nucleotides not matched to a gene: 13. This CDR3 is built from 17 residues. CDR1 and CDR2 from the germline V gene are SGHAT and FQNNGV. The CDR3 here is CASSSDYGGRRADTQYF. CDR3 in DNA: TGTGCCAGCAGCTCGGACTATGGCGGGAGGAGGGCAGATACGCAGTATTTT.

This chain joins TRBV24-1 and TRBJ1-5, with D possibly being TRBD1 (6 bases). The CDR3 loop spans 14 amino acids. V lost 10 bases and J lost 3, with 15 bases in between. Germline assignment: CDR1 KGHDR and CDR2 SFDVKD. For the CDR3, the DNA is TGTGCCACACGAGACAGGAACCCCAATCAGCCCCAGCATTTT. This gives the protein CATRDRNPNQPQHF.

This chain links TRBV4-1 with TRBJ1-4; a weak D match, TRBD1 (5 bases). The CDR3 is 15 residues long. The germline V gene has CDR1 MGHRA and CDR2 YSYEKL. Trimming shortened V by 3 bases and J by 7 bases, and 15 bases separated the two germline ends. CDR3 coding DNA: TGCGCCAGCAGCCACTCCGGGACTGGGAGTGAAAAACTGTTTTTT. As protein: CASSHSGTGSEKLFF.

J is TRBJ1-5 and V is TRBV10-1; 7 positions match TRBD1. CDR3 size: 13 residues. The V segment lost 8 bases and the J segment 7 bases; nucleotides outside the gene matches: 8. Germline-derived CDR1 and CDR2 are WNHNN and SYGVQD (reference sequence). This chain's CDR3 is CASPWDSRQPQHF. The CDR3 DNA reads as TGCGCCAGCCCCTGGGACAGCCGGCAGCCCCAGCATTTT.

In its sample, this clonotype was seen many times. The CDR3 coding sequence is TGTGCCAGCAGTTGGACAGGGAACACTGAAGCTTTCTTT. This translates into CASSWTGNTEAFF. J is TRBJ1-1 and V is TRBV6-5; 7 nucleotides match TRBD1. The CDR3 has 13 residues. Germline V gives CDR1 MNHEY, CDR2 SVGAGI. After removal of 4 bases from V and 1 base from J, the junction contained 0 bases not matched to a gene.

The chain has TRBV19 and TRBJ1-2; possible D gene TRBD1, 5 bases. CDR1 and CDR2 (germline): LNHDA, SQIVND (reference sequence). V dropped 6 bases and J dropped 4 bases, with 15 bases sitting between them. This CDR3 region has 14 residues. The CDR3 loop is CASSLQAWGYGYTF. Here the CDR3 DNA reads TGTGCCAGTAGCCTACAGGCTTGGGGCTATGGCTACACCTTC.

In its sample, this clonotype was seen many times. The V gene is TRBV5-4, the J gene TRBJ1-1, with a tentative D call TRBD1 (6 bases). Trimming removed 2 bases at V and 8 bases at J, with 13 bases between. The CDR3 is 13 amino acids. CDR1 and CDR2 from the germline V gene are SGHNT and YYREEE (reference sequence). This chain's CDR3 is CASSFITGTEAFF. CDR3 bases: TGTGCCAGCAGCTTCATTACAGGGACGGAAGCTTTCTTT.

The chain joins TRBV25-1 to TRBJ2-2, with 7 bases that match TRBD2. Germline loops: CDR1 MGHDK, CDR2 SYGVNS. V shed 4 bases, J shed 0 bases, and the junction held 8 bases outside the gene matches. The CDR3 loop spans 17 amino acids. The CDR3 nucleotides read TGTGCCAGCAGTGGGTTGGGAGGGCTATCGAACACCGGGGAGCTGTTTTTT. This codes for CASSGLGGLSNTGELFF.